This T cell receptor (beta chain) was sequenced for a study of OX40 agonist ivuxolimab in advanced cancers. The study, taken as a whole, reports: Averaging showed that CD8+ T cells had more expanded clones than CD4+ did. Dosing at 0.1 to 3.0 mg/kg was accompanied by clonal expansion of CD4+ and CD8+ blood T cells by week 6.

Patients were ineligible given autoimmune disease history or systemic immunosuppression. The repertoire was sequenced with immunoSEQ multiplex PCR; TCRdb's copy has only in-frame clones and lacks some. Of around 26,000 clones in the sample, 80% to 85% were seen once. Points on this clone: Its antigen is still unknown.

The V segment lost 8 bases and the J segment 2 bases; nucleotides outside the gene matches: 6. Germline CDR1 reads MNHEY; CDR2 reads SVGAGI. There are 14 residues in the CDR3. The receptor was isolated from an adult with an advanced solid tumor such as melanoma, head and neck, liver or kidney cancer. Source: CD4+ or CD8+ T cells sorted from blood, taken in a trial of the OX40 agonist ivuxolimab. The chain couples TRBV6-5 to TRBJ1-3; 7 nucleotides match TRBD1. The CDR3, as DNA: TGTGCCAGCGCCCTAGGGGGCCCTGGAAACACCATATATTTT. This translates into CASALGGPGNTIYF.